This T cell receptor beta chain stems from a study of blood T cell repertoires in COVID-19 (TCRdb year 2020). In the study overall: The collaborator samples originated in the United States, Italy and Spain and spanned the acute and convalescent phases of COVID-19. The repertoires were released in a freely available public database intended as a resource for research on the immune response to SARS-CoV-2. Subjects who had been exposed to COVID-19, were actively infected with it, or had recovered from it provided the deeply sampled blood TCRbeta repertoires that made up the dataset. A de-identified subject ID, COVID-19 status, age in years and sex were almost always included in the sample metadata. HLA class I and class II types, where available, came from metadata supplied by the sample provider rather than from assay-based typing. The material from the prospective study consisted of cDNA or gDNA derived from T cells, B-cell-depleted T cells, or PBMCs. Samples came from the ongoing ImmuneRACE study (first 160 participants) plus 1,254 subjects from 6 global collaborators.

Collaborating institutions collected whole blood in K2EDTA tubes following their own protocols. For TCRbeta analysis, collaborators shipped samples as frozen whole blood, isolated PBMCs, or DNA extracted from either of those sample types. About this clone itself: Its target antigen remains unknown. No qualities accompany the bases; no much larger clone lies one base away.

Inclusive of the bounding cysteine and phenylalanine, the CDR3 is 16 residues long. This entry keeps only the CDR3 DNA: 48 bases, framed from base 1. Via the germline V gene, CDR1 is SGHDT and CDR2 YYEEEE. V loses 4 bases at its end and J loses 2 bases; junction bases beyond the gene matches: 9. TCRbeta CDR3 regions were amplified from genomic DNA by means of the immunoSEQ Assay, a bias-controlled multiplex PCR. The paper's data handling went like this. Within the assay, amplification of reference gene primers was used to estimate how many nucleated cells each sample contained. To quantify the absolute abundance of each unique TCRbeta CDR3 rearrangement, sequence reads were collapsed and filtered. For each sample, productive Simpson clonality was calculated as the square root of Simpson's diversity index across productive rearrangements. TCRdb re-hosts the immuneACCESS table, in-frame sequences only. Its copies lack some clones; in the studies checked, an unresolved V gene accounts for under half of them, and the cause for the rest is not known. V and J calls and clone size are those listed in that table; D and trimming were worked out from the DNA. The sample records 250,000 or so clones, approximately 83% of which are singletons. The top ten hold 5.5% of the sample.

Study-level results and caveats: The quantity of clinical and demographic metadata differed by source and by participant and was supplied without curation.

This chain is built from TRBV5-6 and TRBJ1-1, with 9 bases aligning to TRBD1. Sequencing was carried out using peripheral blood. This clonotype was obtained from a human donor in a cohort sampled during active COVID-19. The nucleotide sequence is TGTGCCAGCAGCCCCGGGACAGGGTATGAAAACACTGAAGCTTTCTTT. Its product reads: CASSPGTGYENTEAFF.